These 24 T cell receptor beta chains were all obtained from the same sample, sequenced in a study of preoperative IRX-2 immunotherapy in early breast cancer. The method was immunoSEQ multiplex PCR; TCRdb's version includes in-frame clones alone and lacks a portion of them. The sample consists of 35,000 to 40,000 clones, 80% to 90% of them appearing once. Treatment meaning: preoperative locoregional IRX-2 cytokine immunotherapy. This material consisted of lymph node tissue, taken after IRX-2 immunotherapy. The receptor set was obtained from a human donor with breast cancer.

This clone was counted between two and nine times. The chain recombines TRBV19 with TRBJ1-5; no reliable D call. CDR1 is LNHDA, CDR2 SQIVND, per germline (reference sequence). The CDR3 covers 14 residues. Trimming removed 5 bases at V and 3 bases at J, with 11 bases between. CDR3 DNA sequence: TGTGCCAGTAGTTTGAGGGCGTTCAATCAGCCCCAGCATTTT. Amino acids: CASSLRAFNQPQHF.

This sequence joins TRBV5-1 and TRBJ2-6, with D tentatively TRBD1 (5 bases). V was shortened by 4 bases and J by 1 base, with 12 bases between the two germline ends. The CDR3 is 16 amino acids. Germline-derived CDR1 and CDR2 are SGHRS and YFSETQ. CDR3 nucleotide sequence: TGCGCCAGCAGCCAAACACCAGGGTCTGGGGCCAACGTCCTGACTTTC. It is translated as CASSQTPGSGANVLTF.

V is TRBV19 and J is TRBJ2-1; D is undetermined. The ends were cut back, 11 bases at V and 1 base at J, with 9 bases in the middle. The CDR3 runs 12 residues. CDR1 is LNHDA, CDR2 SQIVND, per germline (reference sequence). The CDR3: CAVKSSYNEQFF. The CDR3 region has the DNA TGTGCCGTAAAGAGTTCCTACAATGAGCAGTTCTTC.

The chain carries TRBV6-8 and TRBJ1-3; D remains ambiguous. The CDR3 length is 13 residues. Looked up from germline, CDR1 is MNHGY and CDR2 is SAAAGT. V was shortened by 2 bases and J by 4 bases, with 6 bases between the two germline ends. In nucleotides, the CDR3 is TGTGCCAGCAGTTACCGGGAAGGAAACACCATATATTTT. This sequence encodes CASSYREGNTIYF.

V is TRBV6-8 and J is TRBJ2-3, with D uncertain. The CDR3 is 15 residues long. Germline CDR1 is MNHGY and CDR2 is SAAAGT. Trimming left V 1 base short and J 4 bases short, with 12 bases between. This chain's CDR3 is CASSYWPFQADTQYF. The CDR3 region has the DNA TGTGCCAGCAGTTACTGGCCCTTCCAGGCAGATACGCAGTATTTT.

The J gene is TRBJ2-7, the V gene TRBV11-3; D gene ambiguous. This CDR3 is built from 16 residues. Per the germline V gene, CDR1 is SGHNT and CDR2 is YENEEA. With 5 bases removed from V and 4 bases from J, the gap between germline ends came to 21 bases. CDR3 coding DNA: TGTGCCAGCAGCCACGGCACTGGTGGTCGTGGGTACGAGCAGTACTTC. Its translation: CASSHGTGGRGYEQYF.

The chain joins TRBV7-7 to TRBJ1-5, with no clear D. Germline lookup yields CDR1 SSHAT and CDR2 FNYEAQ (reference sequence). Trimming pared 5 bases from V and 6 bases from J, leaving 17 bases between. The CDR3 runs to 15 residues. In DNA, the CDR3 is TGTGCCAGCAGCCCCGGACGGACGGCCCCTCAGCCCCAGCATTTT. Translated: CASSPGRTAPQPQHF. The full variable domain, completed using reference TRBV7-7 and TRBJ1-5, is GAGVSQSPRYKVTKRGQDVTLRCDPISSHATLYWYQQALGQGPEFLTYFNYEAQPDKSGLPSDRFSAERPEGSISTLTIQRTEQRDSAMYRCASSPGRTAPQPQHFGDGTRLSIL.

This clone was observed once. The chain couples TRBV28 to TRBJ1-2, with unresolved D. Germline CDR1 is MDHEN and CDR2 is SYDVKM. Trimming took off 10 bases at V and 1 base at J, with 16 bases between the two ends. This CDR3 spans 14 amino acids. The CDR3 nucleotides are TGTGCCACCAGCCCACGAGGGAATAACTATGGCTACACCTTC. It codes for CATSPRGNNYGYTF.

The gene calls are TRBV4-1 and TRBJ2-3; tentative D call: TRBD1 (6 bases). The germline CDR1 and CDR2 sequences are MGHRA and YSYEKL. The V and J ends lost 0 bases and 2 bases respectively, with 12 bases between them. The CDR3 totals 16 residues. As DNA, the CDR3 is TGCGCCAGCAGCCAAGATCGACAGGCGAACACAGATACGCAGTATTTT. Translation gives CASSQDRQANTDTQYF.

The chain combines TRBV11-3 with TRBJ1-5, with 9 bases identical to TRBD1. This CDR3 is built from 16 residues. Germline assignment: CDR1 SGHNT and CDR2 YENEEA. V dropped 5 bases and J dropped 3; count of bases not matched to a gene: 8. The CDR3 loop is CASSRRTGANNQPQHF. Here the CDR3 DNA reads TGTGCCAGCAGCCGCCGGACAGGGGCGAACAATCAGCCCCAGCATTTT. Drawing the rest from reference TRBV11-3 and TRBJ1-5, the complete variable domain is EAGVVQSPRYKIIEKKQPVAFWCNPISGHNTLYWYLQNLGQGPELLIRYENEEAVDDSQLPKDRFSAERLKGVDSTLKIQPAELGDSAVYLCASSRRTGANNQPQHFGDGTRLSIL.

V gene TRBV6-8 combines with J gene TRBJ2-2; D gene unclear. Trimming removed 4 bases at V and 7 bases at J, with 10 bases between. The CDR3 consists of 13 residues. CDR1 MNHGY and CDR2 SAAAGT come from the germline V gene. The CDR3 DNA is TGTGCCAGCAGTTTCAGGTGGATCGGGGAGCTGTTTTTT. Its translation: CASSFRWIGELFF.

The chain combines TRBV19 with TRBJ2-2; 7 positions match TRBD1. The CDR3 consists of 17 residues. V shed 5 bases and J 0 bases; nucleotides not matched to a gene: 9. From germline, CDR1 is LNHDA and CDR2 SQIVND (reference sequence). CDR3 DNA: TGTGCCAGTAGTGCGACAGGGTTTCTAACGAACACCGGGGAGCTGTTTTTT. Translation gives CASSATGFLTNTGELFF.

V is TRBV14 and J is TRBJ2-7; a possible D gene is TRBD2 (6 bases). CDR3 size: 16 residues. Germline CDR1 reads SGHDN; CDR2 reads FVKESK. Trimming removed 4 bases from V and 2 bases from J, with 18 bases in between. Here the CDR3 reads CASSPRLGSGPYEQYF. The CDR3 DNA is TGTGCCAGCAGCCCAAGACTGGGTAGCGGACCCTACGAGCAGTACTTC.

The chain links TRBV6-7 to TRBJ1-1; D unclear. TRBV6-7 is noted as an ORF with a role that remains uncertain. The V end lost 5 bases, the J end lost 7 bases, and 11 bases lay between the germline ends. The CDR3 is 12 amino acids. The CDR3 protein is CASSKMDGEAFF. In DNA form, the CDR3 reads TGTGCCAGCAGTAAGATGGACGGTGAAGCTTTCTTT.

The V gene is TRBV18, the J gene TRBJ1-4, with D possibly being TRBD1 (5 bases). There are 15 residues in the CDR3. V was pared by 6 bases and J by 5 bases, with 16 bases between. Germline V CDR1 and CDR2: KGHSH, LQKENI. CDR3 amino acids: CASSDRRDKNEKLFF. The CDR3 nucleotides read TGTGCCAGCTCCGACAGAAGAGATAAAAATGAAAAACTGTTTTTT.

V usage is TRBV11-3 and J usage is TRBJ2-4; maybe TRBD1 (5 bases). Germline V gene lookup returns CDR1 SGHNT and CDR2 YENEEA. The V and J ends lost 1 base and 1 base respectively, with 17 bases between them. The CDR3 spans 18 residues. As DNA, the CDR3 is TGTGCCAGCAGCTTAGGGGTCAGGGTTGGGGTGGCCAAAAACATTCAGTACTTC. Translation gives CASSLGVRVGVAKNIQYF. Full variable domain (remainder filled in from reference TRBV11-3 and TRBJ2-4): EAGVVQSPRYKIIEKKQPVAFWCNPISGHNTLYWYLQNLGQGPELLIRYENEEAVDDSQLPKDRFSAERLKGVDSTLKIQPAELGDSAVYLCASSLGVRVGVAKNIQYFGAGTRLSVL.

This clone was seen a few times. This CDR3 is CATSRERGSNSPLHF. The CDR3 coding sequence is TGTGCCACCAGCAGAGAACGGGGTTCAAATTCACCCCTCCACTTT. J is TRBJ1-6 and V is TRBV15; D gene ambiguous. CDR1 is LNHNV, CDR2 YYDKDF, per germline (reference sequence). V was cut by 0 bases and J by 7 bases, with 10 bases left in between. This CDR3 contains 15 residues.

The V gene is TRBV19, the J gene TRBJ2-2, with a possible D match to TRBD1 (5 bases). CDR1 is LNHDA and CDR2 is SQIVND in the germline V gene (reference sequence). CDR3 length: 16 residues. V dropped 1 base and J dropped 5 bases, with 14 bases sitting between them. The CDR3 loop is CASSIVSQGWTGELFF. The CDR3, as DNA: TGTGCCAGTAGTATAGTCAGCCAGGGTTGGACCGGGGAGCTGTTTTTT. The whole variable domain, filled in from reference TRBV19 and TRBJ2-2, reads DGGITQSPKYLFRKEGQNVTLSCEQNLNHDAMYWYRQDPGQGLRLIYYSQIVNDFQKGDIAEGYSVSREKKESFPLTVTSAQKNPTAFYLCASSIVSQGWTGELFFGEGSRLTVL.

The rearrangement joins TRBV11-3 to TRBJ2-7; the D call may be TRBD1 or TRBD2 (5 bases each). The germline CDR1 and CDR2 sequences are SGHNT and YENEEA. The V end was cut by 4 bases, the J end by 0 bases, with 19 bases between. The CDR3 is 17 residues long. CDR3 sequence reads: CASSSPPWDGFSYEQYF. CDR3 nucleotide sequence: TGTGCCAGCAGCTCCCCACCCTGGGACGGTTTCTCCTACGAGCAGTACTTC. The complete variable domain, with remaining parts taken from reference TRBV11-3 and TRBJ2-7, reads EAGVVQSPRYKIIEKKQPVAFWCNPISGHNTLYWYLQNLGQGPELLIRYENEEAVDDSQLPKDRFSAERLKGVDSTLKIQPAELGDSAVYLCASSSPPWDGFSYEQYFGPGTRLTVT.

The chain carries TRBV11-3 and TRBJ2-5, with 10 bases fitting TRBD1. V was pared by 1 base and J by 5 bases, with 1 base of the junction left unmatched. CDR1 is SGHNT, CDR2 YENEEA, per germline. This CDR3 comprises 14 residues. In DNA, the CDR3 is TGTGCCAGCAGCTTAGGGGGACAGGGGGAGACCCAGTACTTC. This translates into CASSLGGQGETQYF. The full variable domain, rest sourced from reference TRBV11-3 and TRBJ2-5, is EAGVVQSPRYKIIEKKQPVAFWCNPISGHNTLYWYLQNLGQGPELLIRYENEEAVDDSQLPKDRFSAERLKGVDSTLKIQPAELGDSAVYLCASSLGGQGETQYFGPGTRLLVL.

V is TRBV19 and J is TRBJ1-1, with D possibly being TRBD1 (6 bases). V was shortened by 6 bases and J by 4 bases, with 15 bases between the two germline ends. CDR1 and CDR2 (germline): LNHDA, SQIVND (reference sequence). CDR3 length: 14 amino acids. This CDR3 is CASRLQGLGTEAFF. CDR3 sequence (DNA): TGTGCCAGTAGACTACAGGGACTTGGCACTGAAGCTTTCTTT.

The sample holds a few counts of this clone. This rearrangement joins TRBV28 to TRBJ2-3, with 7 nucleotides matching TRBD1. V trimming: 4 bases; J trimming: 0 bases; junction bases outside the gene matches: 4. There are 15 residues in the CDR3. Germline-derived CDR1 and CDR2 are MDHEN and SYDVKM. CDR3 sequence reads: CASSSRGFSTDTQYF. The DNA of the CDR3 is TGTGCCAGCAGTTCCAGGGGGTTTAGCACAGATACGCAGTATTTT.

V usage is TRBV5-1 and J usage is TRBJ1-4; D unresolved. The CDR3 has 15 amino acids. From germline, CDR1 is SGHRS and CDR2 YFSETQ. Between the trimmed V and J ends, which lost 2 bases and 0 bases, there was a span of 8 bases. The CDR3 sequence is CASSFGSTTNEKLFF. CDR3 bases: TGCGCCAGCAGCTTTGGCAGCACAACTAATGAAAAACTGTTTTTT.

This sequence joins TRBV29-1 and TRBJ2-1; 9 nucleotides align to TRBD2. The germline V gene encodes CDR1 SQVTM and CDR2 ANQGSEA. This CDR3 region has 15 residues. The trim removed 4 bases at V and 4 bases at J, leaving 8 bases unmatched. Here the CDR3 DNA reads TGCAGCGTTGGGCGCGGGGGGGCCGGTTACAATGAGCAGTTCTTC. Protein product: CSVGRGGAGYNEQFF.